This entry concerns a single T cell receptor (beta chain). Its antigen remains unknown. Sequencing was performed with immunoSEQ multiplex PCR; in TCRdb, only in-frame clones are kept and a portion is missing. The sample records around 40,000 clones, approximately 83% being singletons. The data belong to a study of T cells in localized non-small cell lung cancer. General study findings and limits: Median detection of top 100 tumor clones in adjacent lung was roughly 61 clones. Highest T cell clonality was seen in uninvolved adjacent lung, surpassing that measured in tumor. Increased T cell density in blood showed an association with longer overall survival. Only one tumor region was sequenced, so heterogeneity remains possible.

CDR1 is MNHEY and CDR2 is SMNVEV in the germline V gene (reference sequence). V lost 5 bases to trimming and J lost 1 base, with 6 bases between them. This CDR3 is built from 13 residues. This sequence was found in a man aged 40 to 70 with stage I lung adenocarcinoma. This sequence joins TRBV27 and TRBJ1-5, with D unresolved. The specimen comprised peripheral blood, sampled before any cancer treatment. CDR3 in amino acids: CASSEWSNQPQHF. For the CDR3, the DNA is TGTGCCAGCAGTGAGTGGAGCAATCAGCCCCAGCATTTT.